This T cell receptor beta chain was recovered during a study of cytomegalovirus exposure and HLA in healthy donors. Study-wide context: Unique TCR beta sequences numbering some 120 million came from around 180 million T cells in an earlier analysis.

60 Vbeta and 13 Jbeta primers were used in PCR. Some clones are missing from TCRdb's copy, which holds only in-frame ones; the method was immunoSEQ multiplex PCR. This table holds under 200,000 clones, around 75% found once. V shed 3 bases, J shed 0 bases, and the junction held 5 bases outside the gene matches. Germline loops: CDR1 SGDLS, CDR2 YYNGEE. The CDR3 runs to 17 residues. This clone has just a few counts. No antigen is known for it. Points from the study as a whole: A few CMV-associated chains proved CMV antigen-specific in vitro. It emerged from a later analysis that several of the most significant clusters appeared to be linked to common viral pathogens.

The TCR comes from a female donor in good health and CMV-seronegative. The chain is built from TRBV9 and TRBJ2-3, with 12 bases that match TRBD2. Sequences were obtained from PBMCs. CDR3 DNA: TGTGCCAGCAGCGAAATAGGGACTAGCGGGAGCACAGATACGCAGTATTTT. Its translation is CASSEIGTSGSTDTQYF.